The clone carrying this TCR beta chain was seen only a few times. The target antigen is unknown. This sample was taken from a study of shared clonotypes between healthy human individuals. Study-level background: Three plates each covered CD4 naive and memory; CD8 naive two, CD8 memory one. Notes on the study in general: Clonotype sharing among donors likely depends on sequencing depth. Some clonotypes were shared by all four sorted-subset donors, while others were not shared. The non-shared ones had lower generation probabilities than the shared ones. Researchers found naive subsets generally carried larger estimated richness than memory subsets.

Terminally differentiated effector memory CD45RA+ cells were left out of the naive CD8 fraction, which was CD45RO-negative and positively selected for CCR7. Libraries were prepared by immunoSEQ multiplex PCR; TCRdb keeps only in-frame clonotypes and omits some of them. Of approximately 600,000 clones detected, around 95% appear once; the ten largest clones hold 0.11%. The V gene lost 5 bases and the J gene lost 4 bases, with 9 bases spanning the gap. The germline V gene encodes CDR1 DFQATT and CDR2 SNEGSKA (reference sequence). The CDR3 spans 11 residues. The chain combines TRBV20-1 with TRBJ2-7, with D uncertain. This clonotype originated in a woman aged 25 to 45 in good health. Sample: naive CD8+ T cells sorted from blood. CDR3 protein: CSALFLYEQYF. CDR3 in DNA: TGCAGTGCTCTATTCCTTTACGAGCAGTACTTC.